This is a list of T cell receptor beta chains from one sample in a study of blood T cells in healthy people across ages. TCRdb re-called the 5' RACE reads through MiXCR, storing one row per CDR3 protein. The sample has some 1.4 million distinct CDR3 sequences, 42% seen once. The sample comprised blood. These receptor sequences come from a young woman in good health. Both conserved end residues are part of each CDR3. Fields, in order: V gene, CDR3 protein.

TRBV11-2 | CASSLGRGLADYEQYF
TRBV6-1 | CASSPPGHNNQPQHF
TRBV5-1 | CASSSPGNTDTQYF
TRBV29-1 | CSVKLFTGVDYGYTF
TRBV4-3 | CASSHPTLQGNTEAFF
TRBV28 | CASCGGGSRSPLHF
TRBV4-1 | CATRGLGSSYNEQFF
TRBV20-1 | CSARVDLYSPYEQYF
TRBV29-1 | CSVAVAGGGETQYF
TRBV10-3 | CAIQTSGKVEQYF
TRBV2 | CASSEEADYNEQFF
TRBV12-3/TRBV12-4 | CASTRDSRSPTFYNEQFF
TRBV12-3/TRBV12-4 | CASSKGTSGGGTSTDTQYF
TRBV4-1 | CASSQVGTEAFF
TRBV5-1 | CASSNRESDTQYF
TRBV12-3/TRBV12-4 | CASSFGHPDTDTQYF
TRBV6-1 | CASSENPGGNTGELFF
TRBV7-2 | CASSLPTSGSEGADTQYF
TRBV7-2 | CASSFWDRGSYEQYF
TRBV20-1 | CSARGLPSGGLETQYF
TRBV3-1 | CASRLRGGDPEQFF
TRBV28 | CASRTPGQGNEQYF
TRBV7-9 | CASSLGGVGDQPQHF
TRBV7-2 | CARGNRGFSVGGELFF
TRBV4-2 | CASSQKTGTSGSNEQFF
TRBV6-2/TRBV6-3 | CASGQAYEQFF
TRBV6-5 | CASSYSPATSYEQYF
TRBV9 | CASSPGMATNYGYTF
TRBV6-5 | CASSYTSGRAGNEQFF
TRBV5-1 | CASSLGQVSYEQFF
TRBV6-1 | CASSPGTRGGSEQFF
TRBV27 | CASSFRGSGRPYEQYF
TRBV20-1 | CSAHTGTAYEQYF
TRBV7-9 | CASSSWQGLQPQHF
TRBV6-1 | CASREPGLAVQETQYF
TRBV2 | CASSGPGENYNEQYF
TRBV29-1 | CSVGGLGSNERFF